The T cell receptor beta chain described here comes from a study of CD8+CD57+ T cells in acquired aplastic anemia. Genomic DNA templated the TCR beta VDJ and CDR3 profiling. TCRdb used MiXCR to reprocess the reads, holding one entry per CDR3 protein. The sample shows more than 15,000 distinct CDR3 sequences, 30% to 45% of them seen only once. Study-wide points: Controls did not differ significantly from patients in CD8+ Simpson's diversity. In patients, CD8+CD57+ cells had lower diversity than total CD4+ and CD8+ pools.

The CDR3 runs to 14 residues. Germline V lookup: CDR1 ENHRY, CDR2 SYGVKD. The ends lost 6 bases at V and 7 bases at J; junction bases unmatched: 7. CD8+CD57+ cell expansion, shown by flow cytometry, had occurred in the patients selected for sequencing. Of around twelve patients, 2 also provided CD8+CD57+ effector memory cells that were sequenced. Regarding this clonotype: Its specificity is not known.

This clonotype originated in a human donor with aplastic anemia. The rearrangement joins TRBV10-3 to TRBJ2-1; 9 bases map to TRBD1. Sequencing was done on a sample of CD8+CD57+ T cells sorted from PBMCs. The subset: bead-enriched CD8+CD57+ effector memory T cells from SAA patients. For the CDR3, the DNA is TGTGCCATCAGAATACGGGACAGGGAAAATGAGCAGTTCTTC. Encoded protein: CAIRIRDRENEQFF.